This T cell receptor beta chain was sequenced for a study of PD-L1 blockade in urothelial cancer. Study as a whole: Patients' atezolizumab regimen, 1,200 mg intravenously every 3 weeks, began around 2014. The researchers analyzed blood 3 weeks (second dose) and 6 weeks after treatment start.

Noted time point: pretreatment peripheral blood. Repertoires were generated with immunoSEQ multiplex PCR, while TCRdb's copy carries only in-frame clones and drops some. The table has roughly 45,000 clones, around 80% seen once. Sample: PBMCs, taken around atezolizumab (anti-PD-L1) treatment. This TCR was sampled from a man aged 60-69 years with urothelial cancer.

The CDR3 region is CASGLGGGYNEQFF. The DNA of the CDR3 is TGTGCCAGCGGCCTGGGGGGGGGCTACAATGAGCAGTTCTTC. The genes are TRBV5-4 and TRBJ2-1; 7 bases map to TRBD2. There are 14 residues in the CDR3. The J segment lost 3 bases and the V segment lost 7 bases, leaving 7 bases of the junction unmatched. The germline V gene has CDR1 SGHNT and CDR2 YYREEE (reference sequence).